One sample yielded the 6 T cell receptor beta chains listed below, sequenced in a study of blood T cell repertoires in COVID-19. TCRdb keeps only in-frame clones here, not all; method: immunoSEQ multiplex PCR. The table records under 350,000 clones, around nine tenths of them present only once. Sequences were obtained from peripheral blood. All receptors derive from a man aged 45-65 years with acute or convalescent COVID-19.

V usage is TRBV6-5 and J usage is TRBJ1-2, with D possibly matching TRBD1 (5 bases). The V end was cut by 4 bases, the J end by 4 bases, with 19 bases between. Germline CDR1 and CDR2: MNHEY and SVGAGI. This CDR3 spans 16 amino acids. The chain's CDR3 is CASSSNPDTYSYGYTF. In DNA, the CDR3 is TGTGCCAGCAGTTCAAATCCGGACACCTACTCCTATGGCTACACCTTC.

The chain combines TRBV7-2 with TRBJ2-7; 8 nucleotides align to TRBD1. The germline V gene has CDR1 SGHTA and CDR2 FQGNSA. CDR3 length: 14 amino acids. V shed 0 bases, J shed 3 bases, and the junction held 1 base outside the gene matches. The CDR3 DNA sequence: TGTGCCAGCAGCTTAGCGACAGGGGTCTACGAGCAGTACTTC. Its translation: CASSLATGVYEQYF.

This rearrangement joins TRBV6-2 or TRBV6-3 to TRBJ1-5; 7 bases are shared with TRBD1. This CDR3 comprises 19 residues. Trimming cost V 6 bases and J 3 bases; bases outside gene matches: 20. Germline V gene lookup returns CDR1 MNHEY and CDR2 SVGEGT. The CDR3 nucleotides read TGTGCCAGCAGCCTACTAGGGGGAATAGACAGGGTGATCAATCAGCCCCAGCATTTT. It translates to CASSLLGGIDRVINQPQHF.

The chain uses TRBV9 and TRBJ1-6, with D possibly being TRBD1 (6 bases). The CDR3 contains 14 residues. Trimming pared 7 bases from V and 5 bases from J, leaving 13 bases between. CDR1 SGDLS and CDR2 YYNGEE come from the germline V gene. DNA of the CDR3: TGTGCCAGCGCCGGGCAGGGGAATAATTCACCCCTCCACTTT. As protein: CASAGQGNNSPLHF.

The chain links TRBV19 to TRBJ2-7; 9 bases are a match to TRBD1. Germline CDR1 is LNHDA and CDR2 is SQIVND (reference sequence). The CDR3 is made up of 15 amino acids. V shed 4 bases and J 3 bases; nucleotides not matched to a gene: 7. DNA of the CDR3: TGTGCCAGTAGTAAGGGACAGGGAAGAAACTACGAGCAGTACTTC. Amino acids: CASSKGQGRNYEQYF. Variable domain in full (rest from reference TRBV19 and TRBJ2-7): DGGITQSPKYLFRKEGQNVTLSCEQNLNHDAMYWYRQDPGQGLRLIYYSQIVNDFQKGDIAEGYSVSREKKESFPLTVTSAQKNPTAFYLCASSKGQGRNYEQYFGPGTRLTVT.

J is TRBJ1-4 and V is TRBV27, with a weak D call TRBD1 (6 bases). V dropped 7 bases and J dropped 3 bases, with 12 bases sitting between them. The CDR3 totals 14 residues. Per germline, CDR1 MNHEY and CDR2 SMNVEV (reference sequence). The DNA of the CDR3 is TGTGCCAGCATGAGGGCAGGGGCTAATGAAAAACTGTTTTTT. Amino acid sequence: CASMRAGANEKLFF.